A selection of T cell receptor beta chains follows, all from one sample in a study of cytomegalovirus exposure and HLA in healthy donors. Sequenced by immunoSEQ multiplex PCR; TCRdb stores in-frame clones only, minus some. The sample records some 50,000 clones, roughly 70% being singletons. Sequencing used PBMCs. The receptors come from a woman between 50 and 59 years old in good health and CMV-seropositive. Both conserved end residues are part of each CDR3.

>TRBV29-1|TRBJ2-2
CSVTTGSYPGELFF
>TRBV10-3|TRBJ2-3
CAIKAGMRTDTQYF
>TRBV13|TRBJ2-5
CASRKTGAGQETQYF
>TRBV18|TRBJ1-3
CASSTGASGNTIYF
>TRBV30|TRBJ2-5
CAWNGGGPEEQYF
>TRBV27|TRBJ1-6
CASSLSAGLSYNSPLHF
>TRBV9|TRBJ2-3
CASSVGGAISSTDTQYF
>TRBV7-9|TRBJ1-1
CASSSGVGADTEAFF
>TRBV6-1|TRBJ2-1
CASSEVAGGPGPSNEQFF
>TRBV29-1|TRBJ2-1
CSVQDFYEQFF
>TRBV28|TRBJ1-3
CASSQPRTVGNTIYF
>TRBV2|TRBJ2-7
CASLHPLRQAYEQYF
>TRBV7-3|TRBJ2-5
CASSSLAGLQETQYF
>TRBV6-5|TRBJ1-5
CATRGANQPQHF
>TRBV7-8|TRBJ2-3
CASKPRGGGRTDTQYF
>TRBV7-9|TRBJ2-7
CASSLVSSSYEQYF
>TRBV6-6|TRBJ1-2
CASSYGQGKNYGYTF
>TRBV4-1|TRBJ2-3
CASSQIDRSTQYF
>TRBV6-5|TRBJ2-2
CASRRARDTGELFF
>TRBV6-6|TRBJ1-6
CASSVRGMGNSPLHF
>TRBV14|TRBJ1-1
CASSHSLPAEAFF
>TRBV27|TRBJ1-2
CASSLDFAGIGWDGYTF
>TRBV5-1|TRBJ2-7
CASSSQGSIGNEQYF
>TRBV7-2|TRBJ1-1
CASSLGDRSKEAFF
>TRBV4-3|TRBJ1-4
CASSQRRRGLSNEKLFF
>TRBV27|TRBJ2-7
CASSTGTGGSYEQYF
>TRBV29-1|TRBJ1-3
CSAATDSGNTIYF
>TRBV4-3|TRBJ2-3
CASSQEWGAGGTDTQYF
>TRBV7-2|TRBJ1-6
CASTKGVLSYNSPLHF
>TRBV5-4|TRBJ1-6
CASSSVPGNNSPLHF
>TRBV4-3|TRBJ2-1
CASSQQTGTGGNEQFF
>TRBV20-1|TRBJ1-2
CSATGQGYTF
>TRBV19|TRBJ2-3
CASSELAGGDTDTQYF
>TRBV5-1|TRBJ2-7
CASRGGGSNGEQYF
>TRBV7-2|TRBJ1-5
CASSEADRAGQPQHF
>TRBV18|TRBJ2-2
CASSPSVTGELFF
>TRBV5-1|TRBJ2-5
CASSTLAGGQETQYF
>TRBV2|TRBJ1-4
CASSGVGGRYWKLFF
>TRBV2|TRBJ2-7
CASRYRGSNEQYF
>TRBV7-2|TRBJ2-1
CASSLGGRGNEQFF
>TRBV5-1|TRBJ2-2
CASSLGSTNTGELFF
>TRBV5-1|TRBJ2-1
CASSLRDRVDNEQFF
>TRBV6-5|TRBJ1-1
CASSPIGQLWTEAFF
>TRBV5-5|TRBJ2-2
CASSAQVQIKVGELFF